Here is one T cell receptor (beta chain) with its context. The data originate from a study of human T cells and chemical hapten exposure. Indicated time point: pre-sensitization, week 0. Treatment indicated: therapeutic diphenylcyclopropenone sensitization with weekly scalp DPC. Participating donors were patients with alopecia, aged 18 to 70 years, considered appropriate candidates for DPC. Looked up from germline, CDR1 is SGHVS and CDR2 is FQNEAQ. This CDR3 contains 13 residues. V was pared by 7 bases and J by 4 bases, with 10 bases between. Unique molecular identifiers were attached to individual cDNA molecules within the library. MiXCR was run by TCRdb on the RACE reads, yielding one entry per CDR3 protein. The sample consists of about 110,000 distinct CDR3 sequences, 12% of them appearing once.

Source: whole blood, taken in connection with sensitization to the hapten diphenylcyclopropenone (DPC). The chain is built from TRBV7-8 and TRBJ2-2; D is uncertain. The source of this sequence is a woman aged 45 to 65 with alopecia areata. Some clones in this sample may be carry-over from other donors' samples. CDR3 sequence reads: CASTPALTGELFF. CDR3 nucleotide sequence: TGTGCCAGCACCCCGGCCCTCACCGGGGAGCTGTTTTTT.